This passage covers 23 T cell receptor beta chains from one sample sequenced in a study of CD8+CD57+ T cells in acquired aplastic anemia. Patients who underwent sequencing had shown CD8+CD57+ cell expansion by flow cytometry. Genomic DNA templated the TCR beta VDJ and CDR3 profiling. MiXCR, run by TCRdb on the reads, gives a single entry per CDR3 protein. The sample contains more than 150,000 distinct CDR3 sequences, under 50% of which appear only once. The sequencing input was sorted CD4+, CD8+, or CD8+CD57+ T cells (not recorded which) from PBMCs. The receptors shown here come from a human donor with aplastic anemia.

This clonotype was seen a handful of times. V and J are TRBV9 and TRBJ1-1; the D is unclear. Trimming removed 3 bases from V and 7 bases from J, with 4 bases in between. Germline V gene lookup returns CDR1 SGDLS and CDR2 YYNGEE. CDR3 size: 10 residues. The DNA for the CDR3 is TGTGCCAGCAGCGGGGATGAAGCTTTCTTT. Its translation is CASSGDEAFF.

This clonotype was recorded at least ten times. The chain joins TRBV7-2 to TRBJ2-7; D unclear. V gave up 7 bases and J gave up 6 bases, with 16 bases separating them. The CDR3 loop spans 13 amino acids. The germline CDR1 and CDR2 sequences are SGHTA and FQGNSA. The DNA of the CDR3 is TGTGCCAGCACTCCCCCGGATATTATCGAGCAGTACTTC. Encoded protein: CASTPPDIIEQYF.

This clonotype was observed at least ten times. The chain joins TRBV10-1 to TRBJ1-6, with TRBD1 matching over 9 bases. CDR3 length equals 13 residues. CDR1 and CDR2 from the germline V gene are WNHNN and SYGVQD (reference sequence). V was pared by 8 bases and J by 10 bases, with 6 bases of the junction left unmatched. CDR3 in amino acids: CASWDRVASPLHF. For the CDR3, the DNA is TGCGCCAGCTGGGACAGGGTGGCCTCACCCCTCCACTTT.

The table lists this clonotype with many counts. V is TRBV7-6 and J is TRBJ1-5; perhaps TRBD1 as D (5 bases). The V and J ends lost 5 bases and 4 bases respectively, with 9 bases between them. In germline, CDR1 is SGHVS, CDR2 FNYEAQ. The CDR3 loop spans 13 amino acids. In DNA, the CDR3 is TGTGCCAGCAGCCCACAGGAGAATCAGCCCCAGCATTTT. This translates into CASSPQENQPQHF.

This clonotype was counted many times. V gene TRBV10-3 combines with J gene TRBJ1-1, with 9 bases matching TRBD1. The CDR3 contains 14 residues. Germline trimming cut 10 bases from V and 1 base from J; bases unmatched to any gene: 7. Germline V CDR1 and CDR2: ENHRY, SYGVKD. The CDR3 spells CATSWTGENTEAFF. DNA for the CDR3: TGTGCCACCTCCTGGACAGGGGAGAACACTGAAGCTTTCTTT.

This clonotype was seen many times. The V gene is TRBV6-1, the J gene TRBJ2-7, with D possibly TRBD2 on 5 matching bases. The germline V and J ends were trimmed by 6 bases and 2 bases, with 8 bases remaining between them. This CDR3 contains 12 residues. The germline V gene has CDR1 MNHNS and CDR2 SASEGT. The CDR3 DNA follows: TGTGCCAGCAGCCGGGGAGCCTACGAGCAGTACTTC. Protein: CASSRGAYEQYF.

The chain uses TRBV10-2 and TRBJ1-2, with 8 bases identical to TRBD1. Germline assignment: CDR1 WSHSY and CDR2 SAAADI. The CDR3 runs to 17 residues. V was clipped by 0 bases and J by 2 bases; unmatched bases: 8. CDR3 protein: CASSESMAGGANYGYTF. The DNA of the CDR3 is TGCGCCAGCAGTGAGTCAATGGCAGGGGGCGCAAACTATGGCTACACCTTC.

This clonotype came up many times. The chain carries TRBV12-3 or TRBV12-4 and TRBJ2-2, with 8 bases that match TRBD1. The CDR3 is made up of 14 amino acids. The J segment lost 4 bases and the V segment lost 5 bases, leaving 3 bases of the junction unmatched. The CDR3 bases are TGTGCCAGCAGTCCAGGGACAGGCACCGGGGAGCTGTTTTTT. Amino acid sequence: CASSPGTGTGELFF.

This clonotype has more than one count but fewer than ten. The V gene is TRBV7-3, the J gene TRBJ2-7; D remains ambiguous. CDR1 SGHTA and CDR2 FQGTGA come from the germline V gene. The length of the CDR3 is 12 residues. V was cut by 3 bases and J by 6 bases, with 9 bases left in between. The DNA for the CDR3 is TGTGCCAGCAGCTTTTCGGTGGGCGAGCAGTACTTC. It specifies CASSFSVGEQYF.

This CDR3 reads CASSPTPGGSYNQPQHF. The CDR3 nucleotides read TGCGCCAGCAGCCCCACGCCAGGGGGAAGTTACAATCAGCCCCAGCATTTT. The chain links TRBV4-1 to TRBJ1-5, with 7 bases fitting TRBD1. Germline V CDR1 and CDR2: MGHRA, YSYEKL. CDR3 size: 17 residues. The J segment lost 3 bases and the V segment lost 4 bases, leaving 12 bases of the junction unmatched.

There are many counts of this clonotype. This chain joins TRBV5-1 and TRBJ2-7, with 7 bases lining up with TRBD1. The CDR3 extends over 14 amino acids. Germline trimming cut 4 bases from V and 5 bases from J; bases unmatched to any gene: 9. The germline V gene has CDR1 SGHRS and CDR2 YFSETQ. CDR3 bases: TGCGCCAGCAGCCCAAGACAGGGTGGGAACGAGCAGTACTTC. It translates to CASSPRQGGNEQYF.

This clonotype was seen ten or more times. CDR3: CASSFTEYNEQFF. CDR3 coding DNA: TGTGCCAGCAGCTTTACGGAATACAATGAGCAGTTCTTC. This sequence joins TRBV5-8 and TRBJ2-1, with D hard to call. Germline CDR1 reads SGHTS; CDR2 reads YDEGEE. V lost 2 bases to trimming and J lost 4 bases, with 7 bases between them. The CDR3 loop spans 13 amino acids. The variable domain in full, completed from reference TRBV5-8 and TRBJ2-1, reads EAGVTQSPTHLIKTRGQQATLRCSPISGHTSVYWYQQALGLGLQFLLWYDEGEERNRGNFPPRFSGRQFPNYSSELNVNALELEDSALYLCASSFTEYNEQFFGPGTRLTVL.

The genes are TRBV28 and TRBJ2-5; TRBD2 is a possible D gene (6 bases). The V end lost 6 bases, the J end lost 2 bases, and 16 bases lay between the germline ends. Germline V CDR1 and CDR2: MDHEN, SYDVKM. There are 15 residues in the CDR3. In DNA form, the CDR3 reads TGTGCCAGCAGGCAACCGGGACTGCAACAAGAGACCCAGTACTTC. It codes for CASRQPGLQQETQYF.

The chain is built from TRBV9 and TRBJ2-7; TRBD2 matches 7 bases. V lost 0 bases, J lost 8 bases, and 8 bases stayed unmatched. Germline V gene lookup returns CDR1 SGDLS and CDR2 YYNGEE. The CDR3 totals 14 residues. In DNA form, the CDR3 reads TGTGCCAGCAGCGTAGGAGCGGGACGAGGGAAGCAGTACTTC. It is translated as CASSVGAGRGKQYF.

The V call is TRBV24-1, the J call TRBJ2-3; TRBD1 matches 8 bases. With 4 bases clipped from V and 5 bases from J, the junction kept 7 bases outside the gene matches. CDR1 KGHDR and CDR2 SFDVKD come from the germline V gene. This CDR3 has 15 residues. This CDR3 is CATSDRGQGVDTQYF. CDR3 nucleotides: TGTGCCACCAGTGACCGTGGACAGGGCGTAGATACGCAGTATTTT.

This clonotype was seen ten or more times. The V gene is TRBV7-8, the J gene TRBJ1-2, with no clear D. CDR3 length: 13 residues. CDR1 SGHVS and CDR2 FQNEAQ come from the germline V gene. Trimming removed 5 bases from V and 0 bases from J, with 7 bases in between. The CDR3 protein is CASSQSTNYGYTF. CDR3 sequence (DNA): TGTGCCAGCAGCCAGAGCACTAACTATGGCTACACCTTC.

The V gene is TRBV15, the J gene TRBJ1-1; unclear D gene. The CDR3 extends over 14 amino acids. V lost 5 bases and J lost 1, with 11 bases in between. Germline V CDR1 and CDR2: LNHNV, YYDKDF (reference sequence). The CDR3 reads CATSYSSGNTEAFF. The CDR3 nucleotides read TGTGCCACCAGCTATTCTTCAGGGAACACTGAAGCTTTCTTT.

CDR3 nucleotides: TGCAGCGTTCTTTCGCAGGGAGGGTACGAGCAGTACTTC. It yields the protein CSVLSQGGYEQYF. J is TRBJ2-7 and V is TRBV29-1; TRBD2 matches 7 bases. The V segment lost 5 bases and the J segment 4 bases; nucleotides outside the gene matches: 8. The CDR3 runs 13 residues. CDR1 and CDR2 (germline): SQVTM, ANQGSEA.

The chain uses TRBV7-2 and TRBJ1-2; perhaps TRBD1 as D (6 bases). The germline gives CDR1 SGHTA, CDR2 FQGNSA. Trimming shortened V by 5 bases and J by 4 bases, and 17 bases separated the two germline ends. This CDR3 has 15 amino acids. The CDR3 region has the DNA TGTGCCAGCAGCCCCCCTCAGGGGAGCCCCTATGGCTACACCTTC. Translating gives CASSPPQGSPYGYTF.

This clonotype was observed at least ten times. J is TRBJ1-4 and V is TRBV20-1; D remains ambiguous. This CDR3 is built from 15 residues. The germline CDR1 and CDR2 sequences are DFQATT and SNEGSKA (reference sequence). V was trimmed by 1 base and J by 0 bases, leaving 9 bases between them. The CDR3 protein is CSARGWQATNEKLFF. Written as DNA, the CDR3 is TGCAGTGCTAGAGGTTGGCAGGCAACTAATGAAAAACTGTTTTTT.

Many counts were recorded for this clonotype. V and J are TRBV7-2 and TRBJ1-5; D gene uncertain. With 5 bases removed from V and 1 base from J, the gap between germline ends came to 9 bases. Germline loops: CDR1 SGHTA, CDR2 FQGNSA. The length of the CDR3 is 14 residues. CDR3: CASSLTASNQPQHF. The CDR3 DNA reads TGTGCCAGCAGCCTAACAGCGAGCAATCAGCCCCAGCATTTT.

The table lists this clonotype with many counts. The CDR3 nucleotides are TGTGCCAGCAGCAACCGGGGGCAATATGGCTACACCTTC. It is translated as CASSNRGQYGYTF. The chain joins TRBV25-1 to TRBJ1-2, with D perhaps matching TRBD1 (6 bases). CDR3 length: 13 amino acids. The germline gives CDR1 MGHDK, CDR2 SYGVNS. V lost 6 bases and J 5 bases, leaving 13 bases between the germline ends.

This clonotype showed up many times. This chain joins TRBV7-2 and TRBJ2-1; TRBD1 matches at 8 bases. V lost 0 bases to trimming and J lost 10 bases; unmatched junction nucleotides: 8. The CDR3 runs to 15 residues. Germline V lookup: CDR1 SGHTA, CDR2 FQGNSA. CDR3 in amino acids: CASSLAMGRTGEQFF. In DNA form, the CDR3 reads TGTGCCAGCAGCTTAGCTATGGGAAGGACAGGGGAGCAGTTCTTC.